This T cell receptor (beta chain) was captured by sequencing in a study of glioma-infiltrating T cells after dendritic cell vaccination. The wider study: Samples are from glioblastoma patients in Phase I and II dendritic cell vaccine trials.

Trimming cost V 5 bases and J 5 bases; bases outside gene matches: 13. There are 18 residues in the CDR3. Per the germline V gene, CDR1 is PRHDT and CDR2 is FYEKMQ (reference sequence). PBMC sampling occurred before vaccination, two weeks after the third dose, and at progression. Repertoires were generated with immunoSEQ multiplex PCR, while TCRdb's copy carries only in-frame clones and drops some. This table holds about 38,000 clones, 70% to 85% found once. The chain has TRBV13 and TRBJ2-1; 12 nucleotides line up with TRBD2. The specimen was blood, collected before dendritic cell vaccination. The sequence was collected from a human donor with glioblastoma. CDR3 region: CASSPYTRTSGADNEQFF. As DNA, the CDR3 is TGTGCCAGCAGCCCTTACACCCGGACTAGCGGGGCAGACAATGAGCAGTTCTTC.